The TCR beta chain under discussion was sequenced for a study of shared clonotypes between healthy human individuals (TCRdb year 2020). Turning to the overall study: The cohort included three men and a couple of women between 18 and 49 years of age. Blood TCR repertoires of five healthy adults were deeply sequenced to estimate repertoire size and the extent of clonotype sharing between individuals. Per donor, three plates each were used for CD4 naive and CD4 memory, two for CD8 naive, and one for CD8 memory. Each donor's leukapheresis produced roughly between roughly 0.9 and 8.9 billion PBMCs. Libraries were prepared and TCR repertoires were sequenced by different laboratories using diverse techniques, in order to increase sequencing depth and limit assay-specific biases.

A note on this clone: The antigen it recognizes is unknown. Base quality data are lacking; no much larger clone is found one base away.

Using the deep immunoSEQ assay, multiplex PCR amplified TCR CDR3 regions from genomic DNA. For each cell subset, the extracted genomic DNA was distributed evenly across all wells of several immunoSEQ 96-well plates, and each plate served as one replicate. For sorted subsets, each replicate PCR was loaded with roughly 0.2 ug genomic DNA, equivalent to 30,000 or so T cell genomes. The purified libraries were quantified using a Qubit 3.0 fluorometer, sized with a Bioanalyzer 2100, and then quantified again using the KAPA Library Quantification kit. A separate single-read 150-cycle Illumina NextSeq 550 flow cell was used to sequence each immunoSEQ 96-well plate. Turning to the authors' computational methods: Because only junctional sequences without quality scores were contained in the immunoSEQ output, filtering matching that applied to full-length reads could not be performed. To assign V/J genes and CDR3, sequences were annotated using PyIR, a Python wrapper for IgBLAST v1.9, with IMGT germline references. Reads with weak V/J assignments (E-value above 1e-6), missing CDR3, stop codons, out-of-frame junctions, or ambiguous translated residues were removed. A V3J clonotype was defined by an identical inferred V gene, J gene, and CDR3 amino acid sequence. Percentage overlap between repertoires was computed as shared unique clonotypes divided by the size of the smaller repertoire. Richness of each repertoire was evaluated using RTK rarefaction, the Chao1 estimator, and Recon v2.1 estimates of unobserved clonotypes. For all TCRbeta clonotypes obtained by the gDNA method from several donors, generation probabilities were computed with OLGA. Imported from immuneACCESS, the table was reduced by TCRdb to in-frame sequences with V and J called. These copies leave out some clones; in studies compared against another copy, an unresolved V gene accounts for under half, and the cause of the remainder is not known. That table furnishes V, J and clone size, whereas the DNA furnished D and trimming. A total of around 550,000 clones appear in this sample, less than 96% of them only once. The top ten constitute 0.05% to 0.07% of the sample.

Results the study describes overall, beyond this receptor: Pairwise subsampling led to the expectation that sequencing depth would affect the degree of clonotype sharing among donors. Compared with non-shared clonotypes, clonotypes shared by all four sorted-subset donors had higher generation probabilities. Across four donors, about 5% of naive CD4, approximately 4% of naive CD8, 2.3% of memory CD4, and 0.4% to 0.45% of memory CD8 clonotypes were shared. Only blood was sampled, and tissue TCR repertoires likely differ from those in blood. Naive subsets generally had larger estimated clonotype richness than memory subsets did. Rarefaction of sorted-subset datasets indicated incomplete sequencing despite the large sequencing depth. Because the study included only a small number of donors, the genetic and exposure-history diversity represented was limited.

The donors were healthy, HIV-negative adults with no recently reported acute infections or vaccinations. Every donor was a Caucasian adult living in Nashville, Tennessee, USA. Magnetic negative selection was used to enrich CD4+ T cells, after which naive cells were positively selected on CD45RA and the negative fraction became the memory subset. Blood was collected by leukapheresis, and PBMCs were isolated by Ficoll-Histopaque density gradient centrifugation and then cryopreserved in liquid nitrogen vapor phase. Purity and quantity of every magnetically sorted T cell population were checked by analytical flow cytometry. Genomic DNA was isolated from each sorted fraction and quantified by UV absorbance on a Nanodrop 2000c. Specimen: naive CD4+ T cells sorted from blood. According to the study, the label for this sample's cell subset or site signals: CD45RA+ positively selected. This sequence originates from a woman in her twenties or thirties in good health.

The CDR3 protein: CASRYISRRLNTEAFF. The DNA sequence is given as TGTGCCAGCAGATACATAAGCCGAAGACTGAACACTGAAGCTTTCTTT. This chain is built from TRBV13 and TRBJ1-1, with the D gene not confidently named. V is pared back by 6 bases and J by 0 bases, with 17 bases lying between the germline termini. The CDR3 holds 16 amino acids from the cysteine to the phenylalanine. Here the CDR3 DNA is all that survives: 48 bases in frame from base 1. For CDR1 and CDR2, the germline V gene (reference sequence) lists PRHDT and FYEKMQ.